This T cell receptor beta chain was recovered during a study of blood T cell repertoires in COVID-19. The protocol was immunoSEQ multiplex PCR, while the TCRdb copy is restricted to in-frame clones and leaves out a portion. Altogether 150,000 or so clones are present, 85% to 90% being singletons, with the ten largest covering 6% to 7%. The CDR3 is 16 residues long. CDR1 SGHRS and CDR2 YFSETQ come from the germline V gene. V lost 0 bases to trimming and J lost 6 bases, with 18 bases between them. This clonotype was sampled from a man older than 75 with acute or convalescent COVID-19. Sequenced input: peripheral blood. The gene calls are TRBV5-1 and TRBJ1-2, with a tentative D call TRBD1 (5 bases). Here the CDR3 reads CASSLEGTGSGHGYTF. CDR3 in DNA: TGCGCCAGCAGCTTGGAGGGTACAGGATCCGGTCATGGCTACACCTTC.